The rows below give T cell receptor beta chains drawn from one sample of a study of blood T cell repertoires in COVID-19. Method: immunoSEQ multiplex PCR; TCRdb's copy keeps in-frame clones and lacks some. The data contain under 400,000 clones, 80% to 90% of them singletons. Sample: PBMCs or T cells enriched from blood (not recorded which). Receptors originate from a woman between 35 and 50 years old with acute COVID-19. CDR3s include the opening cysteine and the closing phenylalanine or tryptophan. Fields, in order: clone size, D gene, J gene, V gene, CDR3 protein, CDR3 DNA. D genes are given only for firm matches. The listing skips clone size in some rows; elsewhere it reads once, few, many or a size class.

abundance: -
d_gene: -
j_gene: TRBJ1-5
v_gene: TRBV6-2/TRBV6-3
CDR3aa: CASSYSGGADQPQHF
CDR3nt: TGTGCCAGCAGTTACTCGGGGGGGGCGGATCAGCCCCAGCATTTT

abundance: few
d_gene: -
j_gene: TRBJ2-7
v_gene: TRBV4-3
CDR3aa: CASSQDRRVSYEQYF
CDR3nt: TGCGCCAGCAGCCAAGATCGGAGGGTCTCCTACGAGCAGTACTTC

abundance: -
d_gene: TRBD2
j_gene: TRBJ2-7
v_gene: TRBV28
CDR3aa: CASSLVLAGSYEQYF
CDR3nt: TGTGCCAGCAGTTTAGTCCTAGCGGGCTCCTACGAGCAGTACTTC

abundance: -
d_gene: -
j_gene: TRBJ2-3
v_gene: TRBV29-1
CDR3aa: CSVAPGADTQYF
CDR3nt: TGCAGCGTTGCCCCCGGGGCAGATACGCAGTATTTT

abundance: -
d_gene: TRBD1
j_gene: TRBJ1-2
v_gene: TRBV15
CDR3aa: CATSRDTRGFYTF
CDR3nt: TGTGCCACCAGCAGAGATACCAGGGGGTTTTACACCTTC

abundance: -
d_gene: -
j_gene: TRBJ2-2
v_gene: TRBV4-3
CDR3aa: CASSRAAGQTGELFF
CDR3nt: TGCGCCAGCAGCAGGGCCGCAGGGCAGACCGGGGAGCTGTTTTTT

abundance: few
d_gene: -
j_gene: TRBJ1-4
v_gene: TRBV3-1/TRBV3-2
CDR3aa: CASSPWGVGEKLFF
CDR3nt: TGTGCCAGCAGCCCCTGGGGAGTGGGTGAAAAACTGTTTTTT

abundance: -
d_gene: TRBD1
j_gene: TRBJ2-3
v_gene: TRBV6-6
CDR3aa: CASSLFLPGTDYTDTQYF
CDR3nt: TGTGCCAGCAGTCTTTTCCTCCCAGGGACAGACTACACAGATACGCAGTATTTT

abundance: -
d_gene: -
j_gene: TRBJ1-2
v_gene: TRBV29-1
CDR3aa: CSMLSAVTYGYTF
CDR3nt: TGCAGCATGCTTTCGGCGGTAACCTATGGCTACACCTTC

abundance: -
d_gene: TRBD1
j_gene: TRBJ1-3
v_gene: TRBV2
CDR3aa: CARGGDRASGNTIYF
CDR3nt: TGTGCCAGAGGGGGCGACAGAGCCTCTGGAAACACCATATATTTT

abundance: once
d_gene: TRBD1
j_gene: TRBJ1-1
v_gene: TRBV10-3
CDR3aa: CAISKLRTGEAHTEAFF
CDR3nt: TGTGCCATCAGCAAATTAAGGACAGGGGAGGCCCACACTGAAGCTTTCTTT

abundance: -
d_gene: TRBD2
j_gene: TRBJ2-1
v_gene: TRBV7-3
CDR3aa: CASSPQGLADLNEQFF
CDR3nt: TGTGCCAGCAGCCCTCAGGGACTAGCGGACCTCAATGAGCAGTTCTTC

abundance: -
d_gene: TRBD1
j_gene: TRBJ1-5
v_gene: TRBV7-9
CDR3aa: CASSPGTDNQPQHF
CDR3nt: TGTGCCAGCAGCCCGGGGACAGATAATCAGCCCCAGCATTTT

abundance: -
d_gene: TRBD2
j_gene: TRBJ2-1
v_gene: TRBV7-2
CDR3aa: CASSPSSGASNEQFF
CDR3nt: TGTGCCAGCAGCCCATCTAGCGGAGCCTCGAATGAGCAGTTCTTC

abundance: once
d_gene: TRBD1
j_gene: TRBJ1-4
v_gene: TRBV19
CDR3aa: CASSGGQGSVAEKLFF
CDR3nt: TGTGCCAGTAGTGGGGGACAGGGGTCAGTGGCTGAAAAACTGTTTTTT

abundance: few
d_gene: -
j_gene: TRBJ1-5
v_gene: TRBV6-5
CDR3aa: CASRFLGQNQPQHF
CDR3nt: TGTGCCAGCAGGTTCCTAGGACAGAATCAGCCCCAGCATTTT

abundance: -
d_gene: -
j_gene: TRBJ1-1
v_gene: TRBV6-2/TRBV6-3
CDR3aa: CASSYSYRQVLAFF
CDR3nt: TGTGCCAGCAGTTACTCCTACAGACAGGTTCTGGCTTTCTTT

abundance: -
d_gene: TRBD1
j_gene: TRBJ2-1
v_gene: TRBV27
CDR3aa: CASSLDRAPYNEQFF
CDR3nt: TGTGCCAGCAGCCTAGACAGGGCGCCCTACAATGAGCAGTTCTTC

abundance: -
d_gene: -
j_gene: TRBJ2-3
v_gene: TRBV3-1/TRBV3-2
CDR3aa: CASSHAIYPYTQYF
CDR3nt: TGTGCCAGCAGCCATGCGATCTATCCTTATACGCAGTATTTT

abundance: once
d_gene: -
j_gene: TRBJ1-5
v_gene: TRBV15
CDR3aa: CATRPGVNSNQPQHF
CDR3nt: TGTGCCACCAGGCCAGGGGTGAATAGCAATCAGCCCCAGCATTTT

abundance: -
d_gene: TRBD1
j_gene: TRBJ1-1
v_gene: TRBV7-8
CDR3aa: CASSSYEYRGGAYLDTEAFF
CDR3nt: TGTGCCAGCAGCTCGTACGAATACAGAGGGGGCGCATATTTAGACACTGAAGCTTTCTTT

abundance: -
d_gene: TRBD2
j_gene: TRBJ2-3
v_gene: TRBV28
CDR3aa: CASSSGLAVYSTDTQYF
CDR3nt: TGTGCCAGCAGTTCTGGACTAGCTGTATATAGCACAGATACGCAGTATTTT

abundance: -
d_gene: -
j_gene: TRBJ2-3
v_gene: TRBV9
CDR3aa: CASSVAIGDRGTDTQYF
CDR3nt: TGTGCCAGCAGCGTAGCAATCGGGGATAGGGGGACAGATACGCAGTATTTT

abundance: -
d_gene: -
j_gene: TRBJ1-2
v_gene: TRBV9
CDR3aa: CASSVAGGYGYTF
CDR3nt: TGTGCCAGCAGCGTAGCCGGGGGATATGGCTACACCTTC

abundance: -
d_gene: -
j_gene: TRBJ2-7
v_gene: TRBV10-3
CDR3aa: CAISDTSRTGYEQYF
CDR3nt: TGTGCCATCAGTGACACTAGCCGAACTGGCTACGAGCAGTACTTC